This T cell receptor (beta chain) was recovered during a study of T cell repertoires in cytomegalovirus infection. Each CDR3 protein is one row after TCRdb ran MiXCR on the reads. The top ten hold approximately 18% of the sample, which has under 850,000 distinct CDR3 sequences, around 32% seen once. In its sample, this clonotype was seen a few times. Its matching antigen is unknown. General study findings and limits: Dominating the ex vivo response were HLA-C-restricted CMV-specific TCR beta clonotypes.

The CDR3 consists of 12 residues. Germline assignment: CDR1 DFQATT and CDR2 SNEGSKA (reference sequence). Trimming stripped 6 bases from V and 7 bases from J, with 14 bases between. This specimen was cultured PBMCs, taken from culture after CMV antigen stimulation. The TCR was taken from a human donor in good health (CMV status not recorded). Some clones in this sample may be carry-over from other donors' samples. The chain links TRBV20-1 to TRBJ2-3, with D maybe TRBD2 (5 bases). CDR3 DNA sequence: TGCAGTGCCAGGAAGGGAGATTATACGCAGTATTTT. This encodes CSARKGDYTQYF.